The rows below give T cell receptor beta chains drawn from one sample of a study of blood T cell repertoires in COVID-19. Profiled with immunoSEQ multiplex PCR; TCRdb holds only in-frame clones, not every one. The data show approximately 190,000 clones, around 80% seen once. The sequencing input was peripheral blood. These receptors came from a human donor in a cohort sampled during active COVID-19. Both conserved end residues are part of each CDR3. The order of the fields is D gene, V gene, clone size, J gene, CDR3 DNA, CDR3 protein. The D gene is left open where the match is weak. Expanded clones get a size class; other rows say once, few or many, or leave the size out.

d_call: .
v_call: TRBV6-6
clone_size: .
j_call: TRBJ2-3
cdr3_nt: TGTGCCAGCAGCACTGGGACTTACGAGGATACGCAGTATTTT
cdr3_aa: CASSTGTYEDTQYF

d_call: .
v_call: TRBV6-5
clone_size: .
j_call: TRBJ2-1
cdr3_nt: TGTGCCAGCCAATTCCGGGACTTAGGGGATGAGCAGTTCTTC
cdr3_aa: CASQFRDLGDEQFF

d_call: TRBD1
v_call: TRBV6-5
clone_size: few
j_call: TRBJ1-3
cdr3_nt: TGTGCCAGCAGTTGGACAGGGATTGGAAACACCATATATTTT
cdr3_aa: CASSWTGIGNTIYF

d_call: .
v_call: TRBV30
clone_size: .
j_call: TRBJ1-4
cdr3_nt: TGTGCCTGGTCCGAAGGGGCCTCCAGGGGAAAACTGTTTTTT
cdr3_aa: CAWSEGASRGKLFF

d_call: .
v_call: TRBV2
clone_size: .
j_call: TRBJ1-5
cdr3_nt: TGTGCCAGCGATAAAGGCGGAATATATCAGCCCCAGCATTTT
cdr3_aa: CASDKGGIYQPQHF

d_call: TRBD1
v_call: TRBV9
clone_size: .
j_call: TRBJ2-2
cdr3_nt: TGTGCCAGCAGCCAGGGGGCTCACCCGAACACCGGGGAGCTGTTTTTT
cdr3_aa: CASSQGAHPNTGELFF

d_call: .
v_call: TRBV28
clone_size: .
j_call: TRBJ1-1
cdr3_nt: TGTGCCAGCAGAGCGGGAGGGGAGAACACTGAAGCTTTCTTT
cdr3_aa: CASRAGGENTEAFF

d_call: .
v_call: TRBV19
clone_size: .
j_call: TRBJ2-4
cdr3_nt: TGTGCCAGTAGTCCGGTTCTCAGGGTAGGGTCAAACATTCAGTACTTC
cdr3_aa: CASSPVLRVGSNIQYF

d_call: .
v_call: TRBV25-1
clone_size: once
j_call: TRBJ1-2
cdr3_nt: TGTGCCAGCAGTGATTACAGGCAGGAAGGGGGCTACACCTTC
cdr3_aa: CASSDYRQEGGYTF

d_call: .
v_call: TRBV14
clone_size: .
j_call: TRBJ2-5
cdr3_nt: TGTGCCAGCAGCCGTGTCCGGAGCGGTGAGACCCAGTACTTC
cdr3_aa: CASSRVRSGETQYF

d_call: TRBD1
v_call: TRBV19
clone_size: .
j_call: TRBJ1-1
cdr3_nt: TGTGCCAGTAGTATGGGCCATTTGGGACAGGTGAACACTGAAGCTTTCTTT
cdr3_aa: CASSMGHLGQVNTEAFF

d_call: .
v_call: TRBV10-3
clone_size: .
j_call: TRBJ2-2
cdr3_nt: TGTGCCATCAGTGGACAGACCTTCACCGGGGAGCTGTTTTTT
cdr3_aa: CAISGQTFTGELFF

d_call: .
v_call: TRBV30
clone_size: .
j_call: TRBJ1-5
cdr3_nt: TGTGCCTGGAGTACCAGGGACAATCAGCCCCAGCATTTT
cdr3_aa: CAWSTRDNQPQHF

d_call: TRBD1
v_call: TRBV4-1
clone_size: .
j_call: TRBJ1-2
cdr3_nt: TGCGCCAGCAGCCAAGAAGACAGGGGGTGGGATGGCTACACCTTC
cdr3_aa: CASSQEDRGWDGYTF

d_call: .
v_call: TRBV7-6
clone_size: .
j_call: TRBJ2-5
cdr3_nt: TGTGCCAGCAGTCCGGCCGGAGGAACAGGGAGTTATGAGACCCAGTACTTC
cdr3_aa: CASSPAGGTGSYETQYF

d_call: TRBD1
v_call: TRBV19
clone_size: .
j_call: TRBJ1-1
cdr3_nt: TGTGCCAGTAGTAGTCCGACAGGGAGGTTGGACACTGAAGCTTTCTTT
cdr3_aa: CASSSPTGRLDTEAFF

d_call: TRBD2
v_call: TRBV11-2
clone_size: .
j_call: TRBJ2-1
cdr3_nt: TGTGCCAGCAGCTTGGGGACTAGCGGGGTCTATGAGCAGTTCTTC
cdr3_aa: CASSLGTSGVYEQFF

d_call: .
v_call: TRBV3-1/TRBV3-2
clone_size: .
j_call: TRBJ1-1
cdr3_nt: TGTGCCAGCAGCCAAGCAGGGGCCGAAGCTTTCTTT
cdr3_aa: CASSQAGAEAFF

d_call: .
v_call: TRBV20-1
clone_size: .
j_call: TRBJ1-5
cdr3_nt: TGCAGTGCTAGTCACAGTGGCAATCAGCCCCAGCATTTT
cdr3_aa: CSASHSGNQPQHF

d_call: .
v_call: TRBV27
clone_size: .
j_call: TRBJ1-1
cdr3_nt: TGTGCCACCCCTTGGGGGGGGGACACTGAAGCTTTCTTT
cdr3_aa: CATPWGGDTEAFF

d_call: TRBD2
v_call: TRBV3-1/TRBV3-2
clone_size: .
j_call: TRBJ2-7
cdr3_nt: TGTGCCAGCAGCCTAGCGGGAGTCTACGAGCAGTACTTC
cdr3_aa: CASSLAGVYEQYF

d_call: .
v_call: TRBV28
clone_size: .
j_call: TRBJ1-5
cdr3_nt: TGTGCCAGCAGTCGAAGCTTTCCCCAGCATTTT
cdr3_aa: CASSRSFPQHF

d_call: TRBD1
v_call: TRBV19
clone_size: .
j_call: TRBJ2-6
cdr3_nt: TGTGCCAGTAGAAGGACAGGGTTGGGGGCCAACGTCCTGACTTTC
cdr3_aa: CASRRTGLGANVLTF

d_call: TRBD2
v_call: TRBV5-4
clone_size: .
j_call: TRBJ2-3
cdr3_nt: TGTGCCAGCAGCTTGAAGCTAGCGGGAGTTGATGCTACGCAGTATTTT
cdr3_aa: CASSLKLAGVDATQYF

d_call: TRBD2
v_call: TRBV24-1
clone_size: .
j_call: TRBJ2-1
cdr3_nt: TGTGCCACCAGTGATTTGACTAGCGGGAGTGCCAATGAGCAGTTCTTC
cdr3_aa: CATSDLTSGSANEQFF

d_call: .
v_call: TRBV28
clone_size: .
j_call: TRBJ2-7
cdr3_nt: TGTGCCAGCAGACCCCGCAGTTTTAATTACGAGCAGTACTTC
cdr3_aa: CASRPRSFNYEQYF

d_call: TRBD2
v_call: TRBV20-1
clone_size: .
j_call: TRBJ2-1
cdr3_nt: TGCAGTGCTAGTCTCCTAGCGGGGAGCTCCTACAATGAGCAGTTCTTC
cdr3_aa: CSASLLAGSSYNEQFF

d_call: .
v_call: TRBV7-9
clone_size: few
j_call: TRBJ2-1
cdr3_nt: TGTGCCAGCAGCCCCGGATCAGGGGCAGCTACGGGCAATGAGCAGTTCTTC
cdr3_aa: CASSPGSGAATGNEQFF

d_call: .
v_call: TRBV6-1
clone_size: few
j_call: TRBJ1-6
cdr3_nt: TGTGCCAGCAGTGAAGAGGGGACCCGCGGGGTATATATGGGATATAATTCACCCCTCCACTTT
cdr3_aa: CASSEEGTRGVYMGYNSPLHF

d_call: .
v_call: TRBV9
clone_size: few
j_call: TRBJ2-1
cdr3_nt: TGTGCCAGCAGCGTAGGGGGGGTCGGAGGTGAGCAGTTCTTC
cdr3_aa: CASSVGGVGGEQFF

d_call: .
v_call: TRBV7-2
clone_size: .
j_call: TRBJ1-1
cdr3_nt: TGTGCCAGCAGCTTACCCGTCCCCGGACACCGCCTTGGCTCCACTGAAGCTTTCTTT
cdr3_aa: CASSLPVPGHRLGSTEAFF

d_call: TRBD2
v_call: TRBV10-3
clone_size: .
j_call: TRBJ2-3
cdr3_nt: TGTGCCATCGGGGAGGGCGGCGATGTTGAAGGTACGCAGTATTTT
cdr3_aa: CAIGEGGDVEGTQYF

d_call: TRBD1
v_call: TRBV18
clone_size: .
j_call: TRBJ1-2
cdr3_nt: TGTGCCAGCTCACCAGGGTTAGGGGGCGACTATGGCTACACCTTC
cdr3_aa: CASSPGLGGDYGYTF

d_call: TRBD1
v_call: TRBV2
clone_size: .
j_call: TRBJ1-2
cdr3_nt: TGTGCCAGCTTACTTCGAGTCAAGGACAGGGGGCGCCGGAATGGCTACACCTTC
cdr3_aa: CASLLRVKDRGRRNGYTF

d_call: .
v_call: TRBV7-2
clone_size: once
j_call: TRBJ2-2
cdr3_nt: TGTGCCAGAGGGGCAAGATCGAACACCGGGGAGCTGTTTTTT
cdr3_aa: CARGARSNTGELFF

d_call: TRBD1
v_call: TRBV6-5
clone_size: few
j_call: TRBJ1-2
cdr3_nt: TGTGCCAGCAGTCGGACAGGGAACTATGGCTACACCTTC
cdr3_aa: CASSRTGNYGYTF

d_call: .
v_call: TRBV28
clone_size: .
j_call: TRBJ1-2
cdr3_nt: TGTGCCAGCGGACAGTACTATGGCTACACCTTC
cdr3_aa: CASGQYYGYTF

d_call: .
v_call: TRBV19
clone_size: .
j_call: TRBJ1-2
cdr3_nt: TGTGCCAGTAGTGTAGACCAGGAGGTCTATGGCTACACCTTC
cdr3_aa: CASSVDQEVYGYTF

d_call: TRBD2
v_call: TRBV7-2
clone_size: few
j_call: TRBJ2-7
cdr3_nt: TGTGCCAGCTCTATTAGCGGGAGCAGGGAGCAGTACTTC
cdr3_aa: CASSISGSREQYF

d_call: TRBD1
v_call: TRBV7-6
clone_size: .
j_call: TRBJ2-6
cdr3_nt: TGTGCCAGCAGCCCTACAGGGGAAAGGATACCCCCCACTGGGGCCAACGTCCTGACTTTC
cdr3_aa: CASSPTGERIPPTGANVLTF

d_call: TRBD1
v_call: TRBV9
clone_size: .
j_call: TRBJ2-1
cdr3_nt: TGTGCCAGCAGCGCCTCCCAGACAGGGGTCGGTGAGCAGTTCTTC
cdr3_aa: CASSASQTGVGEQFF

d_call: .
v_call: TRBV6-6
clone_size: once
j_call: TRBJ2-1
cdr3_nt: TGTGCCAGCAGTTACGCACAGGACTACTACAATGAGCAGTTCTTC
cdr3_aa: CASSYAQDYYNEQFF

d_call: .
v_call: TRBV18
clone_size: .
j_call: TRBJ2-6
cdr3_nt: TGTGCCAGCCGTCAGAAGGCGGCTGGGGCCAACGTCCTGACTTTC
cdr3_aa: CASRQKAAGANVLTF

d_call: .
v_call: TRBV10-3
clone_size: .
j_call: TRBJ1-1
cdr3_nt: TGTGCCATCAGTGAGTTTTCCCGGGACACTGAAGCTTTCTTT
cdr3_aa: CAISEFSRDTEAFF

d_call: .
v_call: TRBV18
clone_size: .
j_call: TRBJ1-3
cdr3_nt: TGTGCCAGCTCACCAAGGATCGTGGGCGGAAACACCATATATTTT
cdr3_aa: CASSPRIVGGNTIYF

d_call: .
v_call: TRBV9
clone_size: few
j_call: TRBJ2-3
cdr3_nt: TGTGCCAGCAGCTCAAGGTCGATCGCGGGTACGCAGTATTTT
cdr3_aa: CASSSRSIAGTQYF

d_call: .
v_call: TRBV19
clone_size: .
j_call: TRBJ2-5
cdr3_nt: TGTGCCAGTAGTACCCGGACAGCGGAAGAGACCCAGTACTTC
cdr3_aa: CASSTRTAEETQYF

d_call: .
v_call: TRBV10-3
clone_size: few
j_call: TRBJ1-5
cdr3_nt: TGTGCCACCCGACAGAATAGCAATCAGCCCCAGCATTTT
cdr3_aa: CATRQNSNQPQHF

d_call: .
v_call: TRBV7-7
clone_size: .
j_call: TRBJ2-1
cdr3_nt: TGTGCCAGCAGCTTATCAGACAGATACAATGAGCAGTTCTTC
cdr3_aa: CASSLSDRYNEQFF